The 29 T cell receptor beta chains given below trace back to one sample, sequenced in a study of CD8+CD57+ T cells in acquired aplastic anemia. Patients picked for sequencing had shown CD8+CD57+ cell expansion detected by flow cytometry. The template used for profiling TCR beta VDJ and CDR3 was genomic DNA. In TCRdb, the reads were re-called with MiXCR into one record per CDR3 protein. The sample includes about 240,000 distinct CDR3 sequences, more than 40% of them seen just once. Material for sequencing was sorted CD4+, CD8+, or CD8+CD57+ T cells (not recorded which) from PBMCs. The receptor source for this set is a human donor with aplastic anemia.

This clonotype showed up many times. This chain links TRBV4-2 with TRBJ1-3; D is unresolved. CDR1 and CDR2 from the germline V gene are LGHNA and YNFKEQ. The CDR3 covers 15 residues. Trimming pared 0 bases from V and 2 bases from J, leaving 8 bases between. The DNA of the CDR3 is TGTGCCAGCAGCCAAGATACCACAACTGGAAACACCATATATTTT. It translates to CASSQDTTTGNTIYF.

Many counts were recorded for this clonotype. V and J are TRBV11-2 and TRBJ1-1; D might be TRBD1 (6 bases). Germline V lookup: CDR1 SGHAT, CDR2 FQNNGV. The CDR3 has 15 amino acids. The V and J ends lost 5 bases and 4 bases respectively, with 17 bases between them. The CDR3 region has the DNA TGTGCCAGCAGCCACCCCGGGGGCGAGGGCACTGAAGCTTTCTTT. Its translation: CASSHPGGEGTEAFF.

For this clonotype: A much bigger clone sits one base away, suggesting this may be a read error. CDR3 in amino acids: CASSYFVSRLDTGELFF. Written as DNA, the CDR3 is TGTGCCAGCAGTTATTTTGTATCTCGACTCGACACCGGGGAGCTGTTTTTT. The J gene is TRBJ2-2, the V gene TRBV6-2 or TRBV6-3, with D unresolved. From germline, CDR1 is MNHEY and CDR2 SVGEGT. V dropped 3 bases and J dropped 3 bases, with 17 bases sitting between them. The CDR3 is 17 residues long.

This clonotype appeared many times. The chain uses TRBV7-6 and TRBJ2-3, with D unresolved. V lost 5 bases and J lost 2, with 8 bases in between. This CDR3 has 13 residues. The germline CDR1 and CDR2 sequences are SGHVS and FNYEAQ. Here the CDR3 DNA reads TGTGCCAGCAGCCCAGATATCACAGATACGCAGTATTTT. It is translated as CASSPDITDTQYF.

The V and J genes are TRBV19 and TRBJ1-5, with D maybe TRBD1 (5 bases). Trimming removed 6 bases from V and 0 bases from J, with 12 bases in between. The germline gives CDR1 LNHDA, CDR2 SQIVND (reference sequence). The CDR3 runs 15 residues. The chain's CDR3 is CASRGRLGSNQPQHF. DNA for the CDR3: TGTGCCAGTAGGGGGCGCCTAGGTAGCAATCAGCCCCAGCATTTT.

V gene TRBV10-1 combines with J gene TRBJ1-4; the D is unclear. V lost 3 bases and J 5 bases, leaving 16 bases between the germline ends. CDR1 WNHNN and CDR2 SYGVQD come from the germline V gene (reference sequence). The CDR3 sequence is 16 residues long. CDR3 DNA: TGCGCCAGCAGTGAAAGAGTAGAACCGTCCAATGAAAAACTGTTTTTT. Encoded protein: CASSERVEPSNEKLFF.

This clonotype showed up many times. The chain employs TRBV20-1 and TRBJ1-4; the D is unclear. The germline V gene has CDR1 DFQATT and CDR2 SNEGSKA (reference sequence). The ends were cut back, 0 bases at V and 7 bases at J, with 18 bases in the middle. The CDR3 extends over 16 amino acids. The DNA for the CDR3 is TGCAGTGCTAGAGAAGAATTTAGCAGGTTTGGTGAAAAACTGTTTTTT. This codes for CSAREEFSRFGEKLFF.

In this sample, this clonotype turned up many times. V gene TRBV15 combines with J gene TRBJ2-1, with 8 bases identical to TRBD2. The CDR3 loop spans 15 amino acids. The junction had 1 base not matched to a gene; V was cut back by 1 base and J by 2 bases. CDR1 is LNHNV, CDR2 YYDKDF, per germline (reference sequence). The CDR3 DNA reads as TGTGCCACCAGCAGAGTACTAGCGGCCTACAATGAGCAGTTCTTC. Its translation is CATSRVLAAYNEQFF.

This chain uses TRBV29-1 with TRBJ2-7; 7 bases align to TRBD1. V lost 0 bases and J lost 3; bases outside the gene matches: 2. The germline V gene encodes CDR1 SQVTM and CDR2 ANQGSEA. This CDR3 has 13 amino acids. CDR3 DNA: TGCAGCGTTGAAGAGGGACAGAGCTACGAGCAGTACTTC. As protein: CSVEEGQSYEQYF.

This clonotype was observed many times. V gene TRBV5-6 combines with J gene TRBJ1-4, with 7 bases lining up with TRBD1. Germline assignment: CDR1 SGHDT and CDR2 YYEEEE. The V and J ends lost 4 bases and 5 bases, in that order; junction bases with no gene match: 17. The CDR3 runs to 18 residues. In DNA, the CDR3 is TGTGCCAGCAGCCCAACGACCACAGGGGCCTCCCTCAATGAAAAACTGTTTTTT. Protein: CASSPTTTGASLNEKLFF.

This clonotype was found many times. The DNA for the CDR3 is TGCAGTGCTACAGAAAGGGGACGAGGCAATCAGCCCCAGCATTTT. As protein: CSATERGRGNQPQHF. The chain carries TRBV20-1 and TRBJ1-5, with D perhaps TRBD1 (5 bases). In germline, CDR1 is DFQATT, CDR2 SNEGSKA (reference sequence). Trimming took 4 bases from V and 2 from J, leaving 15 bases between them. The CDR3 is 15 residues long.

The sample holds many counts of this clonotype. V gene TRBV9 combines with J gene TRBJ1-6; D gene unclear. The V gene's germline CDR1 is SGDLS and CDR2 YYNGEE. With 2 bases removed from V and 7 bases from J, the gap between germline ends came to 7 bases. The CDR3 extends over 13 amino acids. CDR3 nucleotides: TGTGCCAGCAGCGTTGCCGGGAATTCACCCCTCCACTTT. Translation gives CASSVAGNSPLHF.

This clonotype was found many times. The chain employs TRBV10-2 and TRBJ1-6, with unresolved D. Trimming stripped 3 bases from V and 15 bases from J, with 18 bases between. This CDR3 region has 14 residues. CDR1 and CDR2 (germline): WSHSY, SAAADI. The CDR3 loop reads CASSDRGLNDFLHF. CDR3 bases: TGCGCCAGCAGTGACCGAGGTCTTAATGACTTCCTCCACTTT.

The V and J genes are TRBV18 and TRBJ1-6, with D unresolved. Trimming pared 6 bases from V and 10 bases from J, leaving 10 bases between. The CDR3 loop spans 12 amino acids. The germline V gene has CDR1 KGHSH and CDR2 LQKENI. CDR3 sequence (DNA): TGTGCCAGCTCCCTTAGTGAATCACCCCTCCACTTT. Residues: CASSLSESPLHF.

This clonotype appeared many times. The chain uses TRBV20-1 and TRBJ2-7; 9 bases are shared with TRBD1. V was clipped by 6 bases and J by 3 bases; unmatched bases: 6. Germline CDR1 DFQATT, CDR2 SNEGSKA (reference sequence). The length of the CDR3 is 13 residues. The chain's CDR3 is CSARRDRDYEQYF. CDR3 nucleotides: TGCAGTGCCCGCCGGGACAGGGACTACGAGCAGTACTTC.

This chain joins TRBV7-2 and TRBJ2-3; no clear D. Germline loops: CDR1 SGHTA, CDR2 FQGNSA. V gave up 1 base and J gave up 4 bases, with 9 bases separating them. The CDR3 spans 14 residues. CDR3 DNA: TGTGCCAGCAGCTTAGATCGAAGCGCAGATACGCAGTATTTT. Protein sequence: CASSLDRSADTQYF.

This clonotype was seen more than once but under ten times. The chain links TRBV7-9 to TRBJ2-7, with a weak D call TRBD1 (5 bases). Germline V lookup: CDR1 SEHNR, CDR2 FQNEAQ (reference sequence). This CDR3 is 14 amino acids long. Trimming left V 5 bases short and J 2 bases short, with 13 bases between. The CDR3 coding sequence is TGTGCCAGCAGCCCTCGGACAATGCCCTACGAGCAGTACTTC. It translates to CASSPRTMPYEQYF.

This rearrangement joins TRBV7-9 to TRBJ1-3; 10 nucleotides align to TRBD1. CDR3 length equals 18 residues. From germline, CDR1 is SEHNR and CDR2 FQNEAQ (reference sequence). The V gene end was trimmed by 5 bases and the J gene end by 0 bases; junction bases not matched to a gene: 10. DNA of the CDR3: TGTGCCAGCAGCCAGGGGACAGGGGACCCTAGCTCTGGAAACACCATATATTTT. This translates into CASSQGTGDPSSGNTIYF.

At least ten counts were recorded for this clonotype. This sequence joins TRBV14 and TRBJ2-1; 10 bases are a match to TRBD1. The CDR3 totals 16 residues. V lost 1 base, J lost 8 bases, and 8 bases stayed unmatched. The germline CDR1 and CDR2 sequences are SGHDN and FVKESK. The CDR3 is CASSQVWGQGRYEQFF. The CDR3 DNA reads as TGTGCCAGCAGCCAAGTCTGGGGACAGGGGAGGTATGAGCAGTTCTTC.

This clonotype was observed once. V gene TRBV7-8 combines with J gene TRBJ1-6; no reliable D call. Trimming stripped 4 bases from V and 4 bases from J, with 11 bases between. The CDR3 spans 15 residues. Germline V gene sequence: CDR1 SGHVS, CDR2 FQNEAQ. CDR3 coding DNA: TGTGCCAGCAGCTCCGTTGGACCGTATAATTCACCCCTCCACTTT. Translation gives CASSSVGPYNSPLHF.

This chain uses TRBV2 with TRBJ2-7; 7 bases map to TRBD1. V lost 4 bases, J lost 5 bases, and 8 bases stayed unmatched. Germline V gene data show CDR1 as SNHLY and CDR2 as FYNNEI. The CDR3 loop spans 14 amino acids. The CDR3 nucleotides are TGTGCCAGCAGTGTTACAGGGGAATACGACGAGCAGTACTTC. As protein: CASSVTGEYDEQYF.

The V gene is TRBV20-1, the J gene TRBJ2-3, with a weak D call TRBD2 (5 bases). Germline loops: CDR1 DFQATT, CDR2 SNEGSKA (reference sequence). V lost 5 bases and J 3 bases, leaving 15 bases between the germline ends. The CDR3 has 14 residues. CDR3 DNA: TGCAGTGCTTGTACGTGGGAGATTACAGATACGCAGTATTTT. Its translation: CSACTWEITDTQYF.

This clonotype was recorded at least ten times. The chain employs TRBV13 and TRBJ1-1; D possibly corresponds to TRBD1 (5 bases). The V gene's germline CDR1 is PRHDT and CDR2 FYEKMQ (reference sequence). Trimming took off 3 bases at V and 0 bases at J, with 11 bases between the two ends. This CDR3 contains 15 residues. This CDR3 reads CASSFDWGVNTEAFF. The CDR3 region has the DNA TGTGCCAGCAGCTTTGATTGGGGGGTGAACACTGAAGCTTTCTTT.

This clonotype has a count of ten or more. The CDR3 DNA is TGTGCCATCAGTGAGACAGGGGAGGTGCATAATTCACCCCTCCACTTT. Encoded protein: CAISETGEVHNSPLHF. V and J are TRBV10-3 and TRBJ1-6; 7 bases agree with TRBD1. V gave up 2 bases and J gave up 5 bases; unmatched junction bases: 6. The CDR3 totals 16 residues. Germline CDR1 ENHRY, CDR2 SYGVKD.

Comments on this clonotype: It may be a read error: a sequence one base away is much more abundant. This chain connects TRBV4-2 to TRBJ1-1; 7 bases line up with TRBD1. Germline CDR1 is LGHNA and CDR2 is YNFKEQ. This CDR3 has 13 amino acids. The V and J ends lost 8 bases and 4 bases, in that order; junction bases with no gene match: 7. The chain's CDR3 is CASAPAGGTEAFF. The CDR3 DNA reads as TGTGCCAGCGCCCCAGCAGGGGGCACTGAAGCTTTCTTT.

V gene TRBV29-1 combines with J gene TRBJ1-1; a possible D gene is TRBD1 (5 bases). The CDR3 spans 13 residues. Germline CDR1 is SQVTM and CDR2 is ANQGSEA. Trimming removed 6 bases from V and 1 base from J, with 12 bases in between. CDR3 residues: CSVWDLQNTEAFF. The CDR3 bases are TGCAGCGTGTGGGACTTACAGAACACTGAAGCTTTCTTT.

This clonotype was seen just once. The chain couples TRBV19 to TRBJ1-5; D gene unclear. V lost 3 bases and J lost 6, with 6 bases in between. This CDR3 region has 12 residues. The germline V gene has CDR1 LNHDA and CDR2 SQIVND (reference sequence). This chain's CDR3 is CASSMIGQPQHF. The CDR3 DNA reads TGTGCCAGTAGTATGATTGGTCAGCCCCAGCATTTT.

J is TRBJ2-2 and V is TRBV6-4, with D possibly being TRBD1 (5 bases). Germline CDR1 MRHNA, CDR2 SNTAGT. V gave up 0 bases and J gave up 4 bases, with 12 bases separating them. The CDR3 is 16 amino acids. CDR3 region: CASSDSSRGSTGELFF. The CDR3 coding sequence is TGTGCCAGCAGTGACTCGAGTAGGGGAAGCACCGGGGAGCTGTTTTTT.

The chain is built from TRBV27 and TRBJ1-5, with 7 bases fitting TRBD1. From germline, CDR1 is MNHEY and CDR2 SMNVEV (reference sequence). The CDR3 is made up of 16 amino acids. The V and J ends lost 5 bases and 7 bases, in that order; junction bases with no gene match: 14. CDR3: CASSHLGTATPQPQHF. The CDR3 region has the DNA TGTGCCAGCAGTCACCTAGGGACAGCCACACCCCAGCCCCAGCATTTT.